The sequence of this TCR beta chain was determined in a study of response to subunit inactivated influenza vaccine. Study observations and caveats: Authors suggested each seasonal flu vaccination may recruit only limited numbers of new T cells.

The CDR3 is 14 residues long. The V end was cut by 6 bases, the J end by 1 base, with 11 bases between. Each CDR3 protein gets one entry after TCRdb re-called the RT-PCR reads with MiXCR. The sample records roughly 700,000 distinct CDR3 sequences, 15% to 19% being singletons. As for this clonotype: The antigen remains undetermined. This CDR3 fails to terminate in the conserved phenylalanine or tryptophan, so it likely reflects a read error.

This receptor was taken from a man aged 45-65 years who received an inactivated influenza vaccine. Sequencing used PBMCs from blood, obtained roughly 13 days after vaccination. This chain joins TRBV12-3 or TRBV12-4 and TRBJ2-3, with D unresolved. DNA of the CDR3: TGTGCCAGCAGCACAGACATACGCACAGATACGCAGTATCTT. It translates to CASSTDIRTDTQYL.